Listed here are 5 T cell receptor beta chains from one sample, sequenced in a study of shared clonotypes between healthy human individuals. Assay: immunoSEQ multiplex PCR; the TCRdb copy retains only in-frame clones and omits some. Of roughly 2,000,000 clones in the sample, roughly 95% were seen once. CD45RO-negative CD8 cells positively selected for CCR7 made up the naive population, which excluded terminally differentiated effector memory CD45RA+ cells. The sequenced sample was naive CD8+ T cells from PBMCs. The receptors were sampled from a young man in good health. Some clones in this sample may be carry-over from other donors' samples.

J is TRBJ2-2 and V is TRBV5-1; 12 bases map to TRBD2. CDR3 length: 14 residues. CDR1 is SGHRS and CDR2 is YFSETQ in the germline V gene. Trimming removed 6 bases from V and 7 bases from J; junction bases left unmatched: 4. In DNA form, the CDR3 reads TGCGCCAGCACTAGCGGGAGGGCTGTCGGGGAGCTGTTTTTT. Its protein is CASTSGRAVGELFF.

The chain has TRBV7-9 and TRBJ1-1, with a tentative D call TRBD1 (6 bases). Germline values: CDR1 SEHNR, CDR2 FQNEAQ (reference sequence). Between the trimmed V and J ends, which lost 3 bases and 4 bases, there was a span of 15 bases. This CDR3 comprises 15 residues. The CDR3: CASSLGSQGPTEAFF. CDR3 in DNA: TGTGCCAGCAGCTTGGGATCACAGGGTCCCACTGAAGCTTTCTTT.

The rearrangement uses TRBV9 and TRBJ2-1; D perhaps matches TRBD2 (5 bases). The CDR3 extends over 13 amino acids. The V end lost 4 bases, the J end lost 12 bases, and 17 bases lay between the germline ends. Germline assignment: CDR1 SGDLS and CDR2 YYNGEE. CDR3 sequence reads: CASSSSSGGGQFF. The CDR3 DNA is TGTGCCAGCAGCTCCTCTAGTGGAGGCGGGCAGTTCTTC.

Points on this clone: This same CDR3 is encoded by further DNA sequences in the sample. The chain is built from TRBV27 and TRBJ2-1; D is unclear. Trimming stripped 4 bases from V and 8 bases from J, with 9 bases between. Germline V gives CDR1 MNHEY, CDR2 SMNVEV (reference sequence). There are 12 residues in the CDR3. CDR3 DNA sequence: TGTGCCAGCAGTTCGACGTTCCATGAGCAGTTCTTC. It is translated as CASSSTFHEQFF.

The rearrangement joins TRBV27 to TRBJ1-5, with D unclear. Germline CDR1 is MNHEY and CDR2 is SMNVEV (reference sequence). The V and J ends lost 3 bases and 10 bases respectively, with 13 bases between them. The CDR3 runs to 13 residues. The CDR3 region is CASSFYGVGPQHF. For the CDR3, the DNA is TGTGCCAGCAGTTTTTACGGGGTAGGCCCCCAGCATTTT.